This is a list of T cell receptor beta chains from one sample in a study of T cells in localized non-small cell lung cancer. This table comes from immunoSEQ multiplex PCR, and its TCRdb copy is limited to in-frame clones, with some not included. The sample holds roughly 9,900 clones, 70% to 75% seen once. Sample: peripheral blood, taken before any cancer treatment. The origin of the receptors is a male donor aged 60 or over with stage I lung adenocarcinoma. Both conserved end residues are part of each CDR3. The D gene is left open where the match is weak. Size is omitted from some rows. Given values are once, few, many or a class for expanded clones.

d_call	v_call	j_call	clone_size	cdr3_nt	cdr3_aa
TRBD2	TRBV2	TRBJ2-3	few	TGTGCCAGCAGCACAACTAGCGGGGGGCGAAATACGCAGTATTTT	CASSTTSGGRNTQYF
TRBD1	TRBV29-1	TRBJ2-7	-	TGCAGCGTTGACCTCTTGGGGACAGTCGACGAGCAGTACTTC	CSVDLLGTVDEQYF
-	TRBV7-9	TRBJ2-5	-	TGTGCCAGCAGCTTAGGGGGCGGCCAAGAGACCCAGTACTTC	CASSLGGGQETQYF
TRBD1	TRBV7-9	TRBJ1-1	-	TGTGCCAGCAGCTTAGAGGCAGGGGGCGTGAACACTGAAGCTTTCTTT	CASSLEAGGVNTEAFF
-	TRBV6-5	TRBJ1-6	few	TGTGCCAGCAACCGTAAGGGGGGCTATAATTCACCCCTCCACTTT	CASNRKGGYNSPLHF
-	TRBV5-5	TRBJ2-7	-	TGTGCCAGCAGCTTGGTAGGGCGGTCCTACGAGCAGTACTTC	CASSLVGRSYEQYF
TRBD2	TRBV7-9	TRBJ2-2	medium-sized	TGTGCCAGCAGCTTGAGCGGGACCCAAACCGGGGAGCTGTTTTTT	CASSLSGTQTGELFF
TRBD1	TRBV19	TRBJ1-2	once	TGTGCCAGTAGTATAGGTAGCAGGGGGGCTGCTGGCTACACCTTC	CASSIGSRGAAGYTF
TRBD1	TRBV5-3	TRBJ1-2	once	TGTGCCAGCAGCTCCTACAGGGGGCTAGGCTACACCTTC	CASSSYRGLGYTF
TRBD2	TRBV9	TRBJ2-5	-	TGTGCCAGCAGCTCCGGGACTAGCGGGGGGGCCGGGGAGACCCAGTACTTC	CASSSGTSGGAGETQYF
TRBD1	TRBV11-2	TRBJ1-1	-	TGTGCCAGCAGCCAAGACAGGGTTCGGTCTTCTGAAGCTTTCTTT	CASSQDRVRSSEAFF
-	TRBV6-5	TRBJ1-1	-	TGTGCCAGCAGTTTTGGGGCGGGGTGGACTGAAGCTTTCTTT	CASSFGAGWTEAFF
-	TRBV5-8	TRBJ2-3	-	TGTGCCAGCAGCCCACAGGGACTCCGGTGGGGTTCGAACACAGATACGCAGTATTTT	CASSPQGLRWGSNTDTQYF
-	TRBV10-3	TRBJ2-3	-	TGTGCCATCAGTGAGGGGAAAGGGACAGATACGCAGTATTTT	CAISEGKGTDTQYF
-	TRBV5-1	TRBJ1-3	few	TGCGCCAGCAGCCCTTCTGGACCAGACTCTGGAAACACCATATATTTT	CASSPSGPDSGNTIYF
TRBD1	TRBV5-1	TRBJ1-1	few	TGCGCCAGCAGCATTGGGGACAGGACGTTGAACACTGAAGCTTTCTTT	CASSIGDRTLNTEAFF
-	TRBV19	TRBJ1-1	-	TGTGCCAGTAGTAGCCAAGATAGTCGCGGCACTGAAGCTTTCTTT	CASSSQDSRGTEAFF
-	TRBV18	TRBJ1-2	-	TGTGCCAGCTCACCAGGGGCGACAGGCTCCAACTATGGCTACACCTTC	CASSPGATGSNYGYTF
-	TRBV5-1	TRBJ1-1	-	TGCGCCAGCAGCTTGGGGGCTCAGAAAAGTGAAGCTTTCTTT	CASSLGAQKSEAFF
-	TRBV5-5	TRBJ1-1	-	TGTGCCAGCAGCCCCGTTCCGGGTGAAGCTTTCTTT	CASSPVPGEAFF
-	TRBV7-3	TRBJ2-2	-	TGTGCCAGCAGCTTAAATTCTGGAGGGAGTGGGGAGCTGTTTTTT	CASSLNSGGSGELFF
TRBD2	TRBV7-2	TRBJ2-1	-	TGTGCCAGCAGCCTCCGACTAGCGGGGGGGCCCTACAATGAGCAGTTCTTC	CASSLRLAGGPYNEQFF
TRBD1	TRBV6-5	TRBJ2-5	-	TGTGCCAGCACCATGACAGGGGGCAGGTTCGAGACCCAGTACTTC	CASTMTGGRFETQYF
-	TRBV28	TRBJ1-3	-	TGTGCCGGCAGACCCGAAGGAAACACCATATATTTT	CAGRPEGNTIYF
TRBD1	TRBV5-5	TRBJ2-2	-	TGTGCCAGCAGTCACGACAGGGGGCGCAACACCGGGGAGCTGTTTTTT	CASSHDRGRNTGELFF
-	TRBV4-3	TRBJ1-4	-	TGCGCCAGCAGCCAAGAGGCCCCGGAATTGTTTGCAACTAATGAAAAACTGTTTTTT	CASSQEAPELFATNEKLFF
-	TRBV2	TRBJ1-1	-	TGTGCCAGCAGTGTACAGGGCCCCAGCACTGAAGCTTTCTTT	CASSVQGPSTEAFF
-	TRBV9	TRBJ2-3	-	TGTGCCAGCAGCGTAGACCCCCCAGCGGGCCCTAGCACAGATACGCAGTATTTT	CASSVDPPAGPSTDTQYF
-	TRBV5-6	TRBJ2-7	-	TGTGCCAGCAGCTTACCCCAGAGAGGCGAGCAGTACTTC	CASSLPQRGEQYF
TRBD2	TRBV5-1	TRBJ2-7	few	TGCGCCAGCAGCCCATATAGCGGGGCCTACGAGCAGTACTTC	CASSPYSGAYEQYF
-	TRBV6-6	TRBJ2-7	-	TGTGCCAGCAGTTCTAGGTACAACTACGAGCAGTACTTC	CASSSRYNYEQYF
TRBD1	TRBV27	TRBJ2-6	-	TGTGCCAGCAGAGTCACAGGGGCGACCTCTGGGGCCAACGTCCTGACTTTC	CASRVTGATSGANVLTF
TRBD1	TRBV5-3	TRBJ2-1	few	TGTGCCAGAGGGGGACAGGGGGCCTTCAATGAGCAGTTCTTC	CARGGQGAFNEQFF
-	TRBV5-4	TRBJ2-7	-	TGTGCCAGCAGCTTGGCCTTAATTCCCCACGAGCAGTACTTC	CASSLALIPHEQYF
TRBD1	TRBV12-5	TRBJ1-1	-	TGTGCTAGTGGTTTGGCTAATACAGGGGGGAACACTGAAGCTTTCTTT	CASGLANTGGNTEAFF
-	TRBV9	TRBJ1-5	-	TGTGCCAGCTCCCGACAGGACCTAAGATCTCCCCAGCATTTT	CASSRQDLRSPQHF
TRBD2	TRBV19	TRBJ2-7	-	TGTGCCAGTAGTATTATGTCTAGCGGGCGCTACGAGCAGTACTTC	CASSIMSSGRYEQYF
-	TRBV6-5	TRBJ1-1	-	TGTGCCAGCAGTAGGGTGAACACTGAAGCTTTCTTT	CASSRVNTEAFF
TRBD1	TRBV6-6	TRBJ1-5	-	TGTGCCAGCAGGCGAGGACAGGGCCCCAATCAGCCCCAGCATTTT	CASRRGQGPNQPQHF